The 14 T cell receptor beta chains below come from one sample, sequenced in a study of identical twins. TCRdb used MiXCR to reprocess the 5' RACE reads, holding one entry per CDR3 protein. The table records nearly 900,000 distinct CDR3 sequences, over 9% of them present only once. These data are also associated with another study on yellow fever vaccine responses in identical twins.

Sequenced: PBMCs. These receptors were collected from a woman between 18 and 29 years old in good health.

This chain joins TRBV27 and TRBJ2-1; perhaps TRBD2 as D (6 bases). The CDR3 is 14 residues long. In germline, CDR1 is MNHEY, CDR2 SMNVEV (reference sequence). V was shortened by 2 bases and J by 8 bases, with 13 bases between the two germline ends. The CDR3 region is CASSLPTSRDEQFF. CDR3 nucleotide sequence: TGTGCCAGCAGTTTACCGACTAGTCGCGATGAGCAGTTCTTC.

The chain joins TRBV7-2 to TRBJ2-1; TRBD2 matches 7 bases. The V gene end was trimmed by 5 bases and the J gene end by 9 bases; junction bases not matched to a gene: 7. This CDR3 has 13 amino acids. Germline CDR1 reads SGHTA; CDR2 reads FQGNSA. This CDR3 is CASSLPGRGEQFF. The CDR3 nucleotides read TGTGCCAGCAGCCTCCCGGGGAGGGGTGAGCAGTTCTTC.

The chain joins TRBV20-1 to TRBJ2-1; TRBD1 matches at 11 bases. J was trimmed by 7 bases and V by 8 bases; bases with no gene match: 4. There are 12 residues in the CDR3. Germline-derived CDR1 and CDR2 are DFQATT and SNEGSKA (reference sequence). The CDR3 bases are TGCAGTCAGGACAGGGGGCTTAATGAGCAGTTCTTC. This encodes CSQDRGLNEQFF.

The chain carries TRBV5-1 and TRBJ2-5, with 8 bases that match TRBD1. The V segment lost 7 bases and the J segment 0 bases; nucleotides outside the gene matches: 8. Germline assignment: CDR1 SGHRS and CDR2 YFSETQ. This CDR3 has 15 amino acids. The CDR3: CASRSPDRDQETQYF. As DNA, the CDR3 is TGCGCCAGCCGCTCCCCGGACAGGGACCAAGAGACCCAGTACTTC.

In this sample, this clonotype turned up a few times. CDR3 bases: TGCAGCGTTGAGGGACGGCTGTCGGGGACCCAGTACTTC. This codes for CSVEGRLSGTQYF. This sequence joins TRBV29-1 and TRBJ2-5; D tentatively reads TRBD1 or TRBD2 (5 bases each). Germline loops: CDR1 SQVTM, CDR2 ANQGSEA. The CDR3 is made up of 13 amino acids. V dropped 3 bases and J dropped 7 bases, with 15 bases sitting between them.

This clonotype came up a few times. At one of its ends the junction is not consistent with the germline gene, which may arise from a read error. The gene calls are TRBV28 and TRBJ2-7; tentatively, D is TRBD2 (6 bases). Germline V lookup: CDR1 MDHEN, CDR2 SYDVKM. This CDR3 spans 13 amino acids. In nucleotides, the CDR3 is TGTGCCAGCAGTTTACTCCGGGACTCCGAACGGAGCTTC. Residues: CASSLLRDSERSF.

There are a few counts of this clonotype. V gene TRBV3-1 combines with J gene TRBJ2-3; D may be TRBD2 (5 bases). The CDR3 runs 14 residues. Germline CDR1 and CDR2: LGHDT and YNNKEL (reference sequence). V was pared by 0 bases and J by 4 bases, with 8 bases between. The CDR3 here is CASSQDTGADTQYF. The CDR3 coding sequence is TGTGCCAGCAGCCAAGATACCGGGGCAGATACGCAGTATTTT.

This clonotype was observed a handful of times. In DNA form, the CDR3 reads TGTGCCAGCAGCTCCACCGGGACAGGATTCGAGCAGTACGTC. It specifies CASSSTGTGFEQYV. The chain is built from TRBV7-9 and TRBJ2-7, with 8 bases aligning to TRBD1. This CDR3 is built from 14 residues. Germline assignment: CDR1 SEHNR and CDR2 FQNEAQ (reference sequence). The J segment lost 6 bases and the V segment lost 4 bases, leaving 8 bases of the junction unmatched.

This clonotype was counted a single time. This chain connects TRBV7-9 to TRBJ2-1, with D uncertain. Trimming took 4 bases from V and 8 from J, leaving 12 bases between them. The germline V gene encodes CDR1 SEHNR and CDR2 FQNEAQ (reference sequence). The CDR3 loop spans 13 amino acids. The CDR3 sequence: CASSYMGSDEQFF. The CDR3 DNA reads as TGTGCCAGCAGCTATATGGGCAGCGATGAGCAGTTCTTC.

The rearrangement joins TRBV5-1 to TRBJ2-7; TRBD2 agrees at 12 bases. The V and J ends lost 0 bases and 4 bases, in that order; junction bases with no gene match: 2. This CDR3 region has 15 residues. CDR1 SGHRS and CDR2 YFSETQ come from the germline V gene. DNA for the CDR3: TGCGCCAGCAGCTTGGAGACTAGCGGGGGATACGAGCAGTACTTC. Encoded protein: CASSLETSGGYEQYF.

The V and J genes are TRBV7-2 and TRBJ2-1; 10 positions agree with TRBD2. The CDR3 totals 14 residues. J gave up 6 bases and V 6 bases, and 5 bases lay outside the gene matches. CDR1 is SGHTA, CDR2 FQGNSA, per germline. The CDR3 here is CASSSSSGSNEQFF. Written as DNA, the CDR3 is TGTGCCAGCAGTTCCTCTAGCGGGAGCAATGAGCAGTTCTTC.

This clonotype was detected only a few times. The chain uses TRBV7-8 and TRBJ2-1, with D perhaps matching TRBD1 (5 bases). This CDR3 is 15 amino acids long. V lost 4 bases and J lost 8, with 18 bases in between. The germline V gene encodes CDR1 SGHVS and CDR2 FQNEAQ. CDR3 loop: CASSSTRQIFHEQFF. The DNA for the CDR3 is TGTGCCAGCAGCTCCACGCGACAGATATTCCATGAGCAGTTCTTC.

This CDR3 reads CASSEGSGGDTGELFF. The CDR3 DNA reads TGTGCCAGCAGTGAAGGGTCAGGGGGAGACACCGGGGAGCTGTTTTTT. The V gene is TRBV2, the J gene TRBJ2-2, with 7 bases fitting TRBD1. CDR1 SNHLY and CDR2 FYNNEI come from the germline V gene. Losses at the gene ends were 1 base for V and 3 bases for J; bases not matched to a gene: 5. The CDR3 extends over 16 amino acids.

The genes are TRBV18 and TRBJ2-5; possible D gene TRBD1, 6 bases. V lost 10 bases and J lost 5, with 17 bases in between. This CDR3 contains 13 residues. Germline loops: CDR1 KGHSH, CDR2 LQKENI. The CDR3 nucleotides are TGTGCCACCAGAACAGGGTTGCACGAGACCCAGTACTTC. It translates to CATRTGLHETQYF.